This is a list of T cell receptor beta chains from one sample in a study of OX40 agonist ivuxolimab in advanced cancers. Profiling relied on immunoSEQ multiplex PCR, and the TCRdb table lists in-frame clones only, not all of them. The sample has under 45,000 clones; 85% are singletons. Sequencing used CD4+ or CD8+ T cells sorted from blood, obtained in a trial of the OX40 agonist ivuxolimab. Receptor source: an adult with an advanced solid tumor such as melanoma, head and neck, liver or kidney cancer. Each CDR3 is given with its conserved first and last residue. D genes are given only for firm matches. Only some rows state a clone size, as once, few, many or a class for expanded clones.

D | length | J | V | size | CDR3 | DNA
TRBD1 | 13 | TRBJ1-5 | TRBV29-1 | . | CSVITGVNQPQHF | TGCAGCGTTATCACAGGGGTCAATCAGCCCCAGCATTTT
TRBD2 | 14 | TRBJ2-1 | TRBV11-3 | . | CASSPGRTSVEQFF | TGTGCCAGCAGCCCTGGGCGGACTAGCGTTGAGCAGTTCTTC
. | 16 | TRBJ1-2 | TRBV7-2 | once | CASSLNREGDRGGYTF | TGTGCCAGCAGCTTAAACAGGGAGGGGGATAGGGGTGGCTACACCTTC
. | 12 | TRBJ1-1 | TRBV11-2 | . | CASSNWDGEAFF | TGTGCCAGCAGCAATTGGGACGGTGAAGCTTTCTTT
. | 14 | TRBJ1-1 | TRBV6-5 | . | CASSSPVSGAEAFF | TGTGCCAGCAGTTCCCCCGTTTCAGGGGCGGAGGCTTTCTTT
. | 15 | TRBJ1-3 | TRBV28 | . | CASSQGQISGNTIYF | TGTGCCAGCAGCCAAGGACAGATCTCTGGAAACACCATATATTTT
. | 14 | TRBJ1-6 | TRBV6-5 | . | CASSSELVRSRLHF | TGTGCCAGCAGTTCGGAACTGGTCCGGTCGCGCCTCCACTTT
. | 15 | TRBJ1-5 | TRBV7-8 | . | CASSLGTAGVQPQHF | TGTGCCAGCAGCTTAGGGACAGCTGGGGTTCAGCCCCAGCATTTT
. | 15 | TRBJ2-5 | TRBV7-9 | . | CASSLVVATQETQYF | TGTGCCAGCAGCTTAGTGGTAGCAACCCAAGAGACCCAGTACTTC
. | 14 | TRBJ2-1 | TRBV5-4 | . | CASSLAGLYNEQFF | TGTGCCAGCAGCTTGGCGGGACTCTACAATGAGCAGTTCTTC
. | 15 | TRBJ1-4 | TRBV6-5 | once | CASSYTTGTNEKLFF | TGTGCCAGCAGTTACACTACAGGAACTAATGAAAAACTGTTTTTT
. | 13 | TRBJ2-1 | TRBV7-6 | . | CASNFGRYNEQFF | TGTGCCAGCAACTTCGGACGTTACAATGAGCAGTTCTTC
TRBD1 | 17 | TRBJ1-5 | TRBV11-1 | . | CASSLLRTGQSNQPQHF | TGTGCCAGCAGCTTACTGAGGACAGGACAAAGCAATCAGCCCCAGCATTTT
. | 11 | TRBJ2-5 | TRBV5-8 | . | CASSLSETQYF | TGTGCCAGCAGCCTGTCGGAGACCCAGTACTTC
TRBD1 | 14 | TRBJ1-1 | TRBV30 | . | CAWRAGGEYTEAFF | TGTGCCTGGAGGGCAGGGGGCGAATACACTGAAGCTTTCTTT
. | 15 | TRBJ1-3 | TRBV5-6 | . | CASSYLGRSGNTIYF | TGTGCCAGCAGCTATCTAGGCAGGTCTGGAAACACCATATATTTT
. | 15 | TRBJ2-3 | TRBV2 | . | CASSRGGISTDTQYF | TGTGCCAGCAGTAGGGGGGGTATCAGCACAGATACGCAGTATTTT
TRBD1 | 13 | TRBJ2-3 | TRBV7-8 | . | CASSSSGTGGQYF | TGTGCCAGCAGCTCATCTGGGACAGGGGGCCAGTATTTT
. | 12 | TRBJ1-2 | TRBV29-1 | . | CSVGTGLYGYTF | TGCAGCGTCGGCACAGGGTTATATGGCTACACCTTC
TRBD1 | 15 | TRBJ2-7 | TRBV4-1 | . | CASSYSGTGGYEQYF | TGCGCCAGCAGCTATTCCGGGACAGGTGGCTACGAGCAGTACTTC
. | 14 | TRBJ1-5 | TRBV7-9 | medium-sized | CASSSVGGNQPQHF | TGTGCCAGCAGCTCGGTAGGGGGCAATCAGCCCCAGCATTTT
. | 16 | TRBJ1-2 | TRBV5-1 | . | CASSHRQTGLNYGYTF | TGCGCCAGCAGCCACCGACAGACCGGGCTTAACTATGGCTACACCTTC
. | 14 | TRBJ2-7 | TRBV11-2 | . | CASGRQRVSYEQYF | TGTGCCAGCGGGCGTCAGCGGGTCTCCTACGAGCAGTACTTC